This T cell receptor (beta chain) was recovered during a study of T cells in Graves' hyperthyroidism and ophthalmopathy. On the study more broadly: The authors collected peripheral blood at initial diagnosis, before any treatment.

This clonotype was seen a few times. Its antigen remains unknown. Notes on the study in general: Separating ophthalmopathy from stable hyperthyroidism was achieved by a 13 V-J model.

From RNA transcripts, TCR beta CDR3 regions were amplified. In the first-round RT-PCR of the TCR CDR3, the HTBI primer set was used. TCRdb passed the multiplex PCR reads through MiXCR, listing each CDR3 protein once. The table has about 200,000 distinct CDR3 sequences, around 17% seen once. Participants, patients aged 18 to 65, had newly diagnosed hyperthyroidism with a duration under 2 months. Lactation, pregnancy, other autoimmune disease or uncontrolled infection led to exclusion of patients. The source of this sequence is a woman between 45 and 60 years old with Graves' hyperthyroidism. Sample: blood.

CDR3 coding DNA: TGTGCCAGCAGCCCGGGACTAGCGGCGAACACCGGGGAGCTGTTTTTT. Translating gives CASSPGLAANTGELFF. The chain carries TRBV4-2 and TRBJ2-2; 11 nucleotides align to TRBD2. CDR1 and CDR2 (germline): LGHNA, YNFKEQ. The CDR3 is 16 residues long. With 4 bases clipped from V and 0 bases from J, the junction kept 1 base outside the gene matches.